Below are 27 T cell receptor beta chains sequenced from a single sample in a study of technical replicates of blood from several donors. Libraries were prepared by immunoSEQ multiplex PCR; TCRdb keeps only in-frame clonotypes and omits some of them. The data show 50,000 to 70,000 clones, 80% to 90% seen once. The source material was PBMCs. These receptors originate from a human donor in good health. Some clones in this sample may be carry-over from other donors' samples.

The chain combines TRBV5-1 with TRBJ2-5; 7 bases are a match to TRBD1. Germline loops: CDR1 SGHRS, CDR2 YFSETQ. V trimming: 2 bases; J trimming: 2 bases; junction bases outside the gene matches: 6. The CDR3 is 15 residues long. The CDR3 sequence: CASSFQPGQQETQYF. Written as DNA, the CDR3 is TGCGCCAGCAGCTTTCAGCCGGGACAGCAAGAGACCCAGTACTTC.

V gene TRBV5-8 combines with J gene TRBJ2-1; D unclear. CDR3 size: 16 residues. The germline CDR1 and CDR2 sequences are SGHTS and YDEGEE. The V gene lost 4 bases and the J gene lost 0 bases, with 14 bases spanning the gap. The CDR3, as DNA: TGTGCCAGCAGCCGCCACAGCCTTCTCTCCTACAATGAGCAGTTCTTC. Translation gives CASSRHSLLSYNEQFF.

The chain combines TRBV2 with TRBJ2-7; 9 positions agree with TRBD2. The CDR3 extends over 15 amino acids. With 2 bases clipped from V and 4 bases from J, the junction kept 6 bases outside the gene matches. Germline CDR1 and CDR2: SNHLY and FYNNEI. The CDR3 region has the DNA TGTGCCAGCAGTGAACGTAGCGGGGGAGCGTACGAGCAGTACTTC. This sequence encodes CASSERSGGAYEQYF.

V and J are TRBV11-3 and TRBJ1-2; D not resolved. The CDR3 runs to 15 residues. Germline V gives CDR1 SGHNT, CDR2 YENEEA. Deletions cut 6 bases from V and 7 bases from J, with 21 bases between. The CDR3 region is CASRLKSGPQVGYTF. The CDR3 DNA is TGTGCCAGCAGACTTAAAAGCGGGCCTCAGGTTGGCTACACCTTC.

This rearrangement joins TRBV9 to TRBJ1-2; 7 nucleotides align to TRBD1. Trimming cost V 3 bases and J 3 bases; bases outside gene matches: 8. Germline V gives CDR1 SGDLS, CDR2 YYNGEE. The CDR3 is 15 amino acids. As DNA, the CDR3 is TGTGCCAGCAGCGAGGACCAGGGGGTCGACTATGGCTACACCTTC. It is translated as CASSEDQGVDYGYTF.

The genes are TRBV9 and TRBJ1-6, with TRBD1 identical over 11 bases. CDR3 length: 14 residues. CDR1 and CDR2 (germline): SGDLS, YYNGEE. Unmatched junction bases numbered 2, after V lost 5 bases and J lost 7 bases. CDR3 sequence reads: CASSGQGANSPLHF. CDR3 bases: TGTGCCAGCAGTGGACAGGGGGCAAATTCACCCCTCCACTTT.

The rearrangement links TRBV7-2 to TRBJ2-3; possible D gene TRBD2, 7 bases. CDR1 is SGHTA and CDR2 is FQGNSA in the germline V gene. The CDR3 covers 15 residues. Trimming left V 1 base short and J 2 bases short, with 10 bases between. CDR3 loop: CASSLEGGSTDTQYF. CDR3 in DNA: TGTGCCAGCAGCTTAGAGGGGGGGTCCACAGATACGCAGTATTTT.

The chain uses TRBV21-1 and TRBJ2-7; TRBD2, as called in the table, went unchecked against the DNA. TRBV21-1 is reported as a pseudogene. The CDR3 runs 18 residues. The CDR3 sequence is CASTIKVLGGSTSYEQYF. CDR3 sequence (DNA): TGTGCCAGCACCATCAAGGTTCTGGGCGGGAGCACATCCTACGAGCAGTACTTC.

The genes are TRBV7-8 and TRBJ1-1; D is uncertain. CDR3 length equals 16 residues. V was pared by 4 bases and J by 6 bases, with 21 bases between. Germline CDR1 reads SGHVS; CDR2 reads FQNEAQ. CDR3 in DNA: TGTGCCAGCAGCTCCTGGTTGGAGGTCCGAGGCCCTGAAGCTTTCTTT. Amino acids: CASSSWLEVRGPEAFF.

The chain combines TRBV19 with TRBJ2-2; 9 nucleotides agree with TRBD1. The V segment lost 8 bases and the J segment 8 bases; nucleotides outside the gene matches: 9. CDR3 size: 14 residues. Germline loops: CDR1 LNHDA, CDR2 SQIVND (reference sequence). The CDR3 spells CASSPQGASGELFF. As DNA, the CDR3 is TGTGCCAGTTCTCCACAGGGGGCGTCGGGGGAGCTGTTTTTT.

CDR3 coding DNA: TGCAGCGTTGGAGACAGGGGTGGTACGCAGTATTTT. Translating gives CSVGDRGGTQYF. This rearrangement joins TRBV29-1 to TRBJ2-3; TRBD1 agrees at 8 bases. The CDR3 is made up of 12 amino acids. The V gene's germline CDR1 is SQVTM and CDR2 ANQGSEA. With V trimmed by 4 bases and J by 8 bases, 5 bases remained unmatched.

This clone showed up just once. CDR3 bases: TGTGCCACCAGCAAAGACAGGGGGCCGAACACTGAAGCTTTCTTT. Encoded protein: CATSKDRGPNTEAFF. The V call is TRBV15, the J call TRBJ1-1; the match to TRBD1 covers 10 bases. Trimming cost V 4 bases and J 1 base; bases outside gene matches: 3. This CDR3 comprises 15 residues. The germline gives CDR1 LNHNV, CDR2 YYDKDF (reference sequence). The variable domain in full, with the rest retrieved from reference TRBV15 and TRBJ1-1, is DAMVIQNPRYQVTQFGKPVTLSCSQTLNHNVMYWYQQKSSQAPKLLFHYYDKDFNNEADTPDNFQSRRPNTSFCFLDIRSPGLGDTAMYLCATSKDRGPNTEAFFGQGTRLTVV.

The V and J genes are TRBV5-1 and TRBJ2-7; D unresolved. Trimming removed 4 bases from V and 2 bases from J, with 7 bases in between. The CDR3 contains 12 residues. Germline CDR1 reads SGHRS; CDR2 reads YFSETQ. DNA for the CDR3: TGCGCCAGCAGCAACAGCCCCTACGAGCAGTACTTC. It encodes CASSNSPYEQYF.

The rearrangement uses TRBV19 and TRBJ2-3, with 7 bases that match TRBD1. This CDR3 is 14 amino acids long. CDR1 is LNHDA and CDR2 is SQIVND in the germline V gene (reference sequence). Unmatched junction bases numbered 7, after V lost 7 bases and J lost 3 bases. CDR3 coding DNA: TGTGCCAGTAAAAGGGGGCCGATAACAGATACGCAGTATTTT. Protein product: CASKRGPITDTQYF.

The chain carries TRBV5-3 and TRBJ2-7, with 11 bases matching TRBD2. TRBV5-3 is known as an ORF, though its function is uncertain. CDR3 size: 14 residues. V dropped 3 bases and J dropped 4; count of bases not matched to a gene: 3. This chain's CDR3 is CARSSGTSGYEQYF. The CDR3 nucleotides read TGTGCCAGAAGCTCGGGGACTAGCGGTTACGAGCAGTACTTC.

The chain recombines TRBV7-8 with TRBJ2-7; 11 bases map to TRBD2. Germline-derived CDR1 and CDR2 are SGHVS and FQNEAQ. V lost 4 bases, J lost 3 bases, and 5 bases stayed unmatched. This CDR3 is built from 15 residues. The CDR3 loop reads CASSSGLAAYYEQYF. DNA of the CDR3: TGTGCCAGCAGCTCGGGACTAGCGGCCTACTACGAGCAGTACTTC.

The chain employs TRBV6-6 and TRBJ2-7; possible D gene TRBD1, 6 bases. The V gene lost 8 bases and the J gene lost 1 base, with 12 bases spanning the gap. CDR1 is MNHNY and CDR2 is SVGAGI in the germline V gene (reference sequence). The CDR3 consists of 13 residues. The DNA for the CDR3 is TGTGCCAGCGGGAAGGACAGTTCCTACGAGCAGTACTTC. Translated, it gives CASGKDSSYEQYF.

In this sample, this clone turned up a few times. The chain couples TRBV7-2 to TRBJ1-5; 7 bases match TRBD1. The CDR3 runs to 14 residues. CDR1 and CDR2 (germline): SGHTA, FQGNSA. V shed 3 bases, J shed 7 bases, and the junction held 6 bases outside the gene matches. The CDR3 spells CASSFDRVGQPQHF. The CDR3 nucleotides are TGTGCCAGCAGCTTCGACAGGGTTGGCCAGCCCCAGCATTTT.

The chain couples TRBV2 to TRBJ2-2; D possibly corresponds to TRBD2 (6 bases). CDR1 and CDR2 from the germline V gene are SNHLY and FYNNEI. The CDR3 runs to 15 residues. V lost 6 bases to trimming and J lost 5 bases, with 16 bases between them. The CDR3 reads CASRPGERGTGELFF. In DNA, the CDR3 is TGTGCCAGCAGGCCGGGGGAACGGGGTACCGGGGAGCTGTTTTTT. Full variable domain (missing parts from reference TRBV2 and TRBJ2-2): EPEVTQTPSHQVTQMGQEVILRCVPISNHLYFYWYRQILGQKVEFLVSFYNNEISEKSEIFDDQFSVERPDGSNFTLKIRSTKLEDSAMYFCASRPGERGTGELFFGEGSRLTVL.

The V call is TRBV4-3, the J call TRBJ1-5; no reliable D call. CDR3 length equals 13 residues. V lost 0 bases, J lost 5 bases, and 5 bases lay in between. Germline CDR1 reads LGHNA; CDR2 reads YSLEER. The CDR3 spells CASSQDADQPQHF. The CDR3 DNA sequence: TGCGCCAGCAGCCAAGATGCGGATCAGCCCCAGCATTTT.

The chain carries TRBV7-2 and TRBJ2-1; weak D call: TRBD2 (6 bases). V dropped 5 bases and J dropped 10 bases, with 15 bases sitting between them. CDR3 length: 13 residues. The germline V gene encodes CDR1 SGHTA and CDR2 FQGNSA. CDR3 in amino acids: CASSPDSGREQFF. In nucleotides, the CDR3 is TGTGCCAGCAGCCCCGATAGCGGCCGAGAGCAGTTCTTC.

The CDR3 DNA sequence: TGCGCCAGCAGCCCGCTAGCGGGAGACGTAGATACGCAGTATTTT. It encodes CASSPLAGDVDTQYF. The chain combines TRBV4-3 with TRBJ2-3; 10 bases align to TRBD2. The CDR3 length is 15 residues. J gave up 5 bases and V 4 bases, and 6 bases lay outside the gene matches. Germline V gene sequence: CDR1 LGHNA, CDR2 YSLEER.

This rearrangement joins TRBV4-3 to TRBJ2-3; D might be TRBD2 (6 bases). This CDR3 has 13 amino acids. Germline V gives CDR1 LGHNA, CDR2 YSLEER. Trimming left V 4 bases short and J 6 bases short, with 11 bases between. The chain's CDR3 is CASSRDLADTQYF. CDR3 sequence (DNA): TGCGCCAGCAGCCGGGACCTAGCGGATACGCAGTATTTT.

This chain links TRBV6-1 with TRBJ2-4, with TRBD1 identical over 7 bases. The CDR3 has 13 amino acids. Germline V gene sequence: CDR1 MNHNS, CDR2 SASEGT. The V gene end was trimmed by 7 bases and the J gene end by 6 bases; junction bases not matched to a gene: 6. This CDR3 reads CASTEWDRNIQYF. The CDR3 DNA reads as TGTGCCAGCACCGAGTGGGACAGAAACATTCAGTACTTC.

The chain is built from TRBV7-2 and TRBJ2-1; tentative D call: TRBD2 (6 bases). V lost 4 bases and J 9 bases, leaving 19 bases between the germline ends. Germline loops: CDR1 SGHTA, CDR2 FQGNSA. This CDR3 comprises 15 residues. CDR3 in amino acids: CASSWTGLARSEQFF. The CDR3 region has the DNA TGTGCCAGCAGCTGGACCGGCCTAGCGAGGAGTGAGCAGTTCTTC.

The rearrangement joins TRBV4-3 to TRBJ2-1, with D unresolved. The V gene lost 5 bases and the J gene lost 0 bases, with 11 bases spanning the gap. CDR3 length: 15 residues. Germline assignment: CDR1 LGHNA and CDR2 YSLEER. The CDR3 bases are TGCGCCAGCAGCGAAGTCACTAACTCCTACAATGAGCAGTTCTTC. Amino acid sequence: CASSEVTNSYNEQFF.

The gene calls are TRBV7-3 and TRBJ2-5; D might be TRBD2 (6 bases). The V gene lost 5 bases and the J gene lost 5 bases, with 12 bases spanning the gap. The CDR3 sequence is 13 residues long. Germline CDR1 SGHTA, CDR2 FQGTGA. The CDR3 sequence is CASSGTPGETQYF. The CDR3 DNA reads as TGTGCCAGCAGCGGGACTCCCGGGGAGACCCAGTACTTC.